Each of the 32 T cell receptor beta chains below was sequenced from the same sample in a study of blood T cell repertoires in COVID-19. Data came from immunoSEQ multiplex PCR; TCRdb stores just in-frame clones and leaves some out. The sample comprises around 71,000 clones, approximately 80% of which are singletons, and 25% to 30% rests with the top ten. Sequences were obtained from peripheral blood. The source is a man aged 65-85 years with acute or convalescent COVID-19.

With regard to this clone: At one end the junction does not follow the germline gene, possibly because of a read error. This chain joins TRBV7-2 and TRBJ2-7, with D perhaps matching TRBD1 (5 bases). This CDR3 comprises 14 residues. In germline, CDR1 is SGHTA, CDR2 FQGNSA. The CDR3 loop is CASSLDSQTYEQYF. CDR3 sequence (DNA): TGTGCCAGCAGTTTAGACAGCCAAACCTACGAGCAGTACTTC.

The gene calls are TRBV27 and TRBJ2-3, with 9 bases lining up with TRBD2. With 4 bases clipped from V and 5 bases from J, the junction kept 4 bases outside the gene matches. Germline V CDR1 and CDR2: MNHEY, SMNVEV (reference sequence). The CDR3 contains 14 residues. The DNA of the CDR3 is TGTGCCAGCAGTTGGGCGGGAGGGCTAGATACGCAGTATTTT. Its protein product is CASSWAGGLDTQYF.

By proportion, this clone is medium-sized. The genes are TRBV2 and TRBJ1-2, with TRBD1 matching over 8 bases. The CDR3 length is 13 residues. The V and J ends lost 7 bases and 4 bases, in that order; junction bases with no gene match: 5. Germline values: CDR1 SNHLY, CDR2 FYNNEI. The CDR3 protein is CASTGGSSYGYTF. DNA for the CDR3: TGTGCCAGCACAGGGGGCTCGAGCTATGGCTACACCTTC.

The chain employs TRBV10-3 and TRBJ2-1; 9 bases map to TRBD2. CDR3 length equals 17 residues. CDR1 ENHRY and CDR2 SYGVKD come from the germline V gene. The V gene end was trimmed by 6 bases and the J gene end by 7 bases; junction bases not matched to a gene: 16. The CDR3 DNA follows: TGTGCCATCAGCGTAAGCCAGCGGGAGGCCCGAGGGAATGAGCAGTTCTTC. Translated, it gives CAISVSQREARGNEQFF.

The chain has TRBV29-1 and TRBJ1-6; 10 nucleotides match TRBD1. Germline trimming cut 7 bases from V and 7 bases from J; bases unmatched to any gene: 10. Germline V CDR1 and CDR2: SQVTM, ANQGSEA. The CDR3 consists of 15 residues. In DNA, the CDR3 is TGCAGCGCAAGACAGGGGGCTGATCGAAATTCACCCCTCCACTTT. Its translation: CSARQGADRNSPLHF.

The genes are TRBV19 and TRBJ1-1; D may be TRBD1 (6 bases). This CDR3 contains 14 residues. Trimming left V 7 bases short and J 5 bases short, with 17 bases between. Germline V gene data show CDR1 as LNHDA and CDR2 as SQIVND (reference sequence). The CDR3 nucleotides are TGTGCCAGTATCCGGGGGGCGTTCGGTACTGAAGCTTTCTTT. Translating it yields CASIRGAFGTEAFF.

This chain links TRBV5-4 with TRBJ2-1; D gene ambiguous. V was shortened by 1 base and J by 1 base, with 9 bases between the two germline ends. The CDR3 contains 15 residues. Germline V lookup: CDR1 SGHNT, CDR2 YYREEE (reference sequence). The CDR3 here is CASSLQRPSYNEQFF. CDR3 coding DNA: TGTGCCAGCAGCTTGCAGCGCCCATCCTACAATGAGCAGTTCTTC.

The V call is TRBV19, the J call TRBJ1-5, with D possibly TRBD1 on 6 matching bases. Trimming pared 4 bases from V and 2 bases from J, leaving 12 bases between. The germline V gene encodes CDR1 LNHDA and CDR2 SQIVND (reference sequence). The CDR3 sequence is 15 residues long. The CDR3 spells CASSTLRQGNQPQHF. Written as DNA, the CDR3 is TGTGCCAGTAGTACCCTCAGACAGGGCAATCAGCCCCAGCATTTT.

This clone has only one observation. This sequence joins TRBV19 and TRBJ1-1; D might be TRBD1 (6 bases). V was pared by 7 bases and J by 4 bases, with 13 bases between. Germline values: CDR1 LNHDA, CDR2 SQIVND (reference sequence). The CDR3 runs 13 residues. CDR3 sequence (DNA): TGTGCCAGTATCGGGGGGCAGGGCACTGAAGCTTTCTTT. This sequence encodes CASIGGQGTEAFF.

The chain couples TRBV7-3 to TRBJ2-3, with D uncertain. The CDR3 is made up of 12 amino acids. The V end was cut by 5 bases, the J end by 5 bases, with 8 bases between. Per germline, CDR1 SGHTA and CDR2 FQGTGA. CDR3 region: CASSRVEDTQYF. CDR3 in DNA: TGTGCCAGCAGCCGCGTTGAAGATACGCAGTATTTT.

This sequence joins TRBV7-2 and TRBJ1-5; maybe TRBD1 (6 bases). This CDR3 is 15 amino acids long. Germline CDR1 and CDR2: SGHTA and FQGNSA. Trimming pared 4 bases from V and 1 base from J, leaving 11 bases between. The CDR3 loop reads CASSSDGQSNQPQHF. DNA for the CDR3: TGTGCCAGCAGCTCTGACGGACAGAGCAATCAGCCCCAGCATTTT.

The chain combines TRBV23-1 with TRBJ1-1; D uncertain. TRBV23-1 is annotated as an ORF whose role is uncertain. With 0 bases removed from V and 1 base from J, the gap between germline ends came to 24 bases. The CDR3 consists of 20 residues. CDR3 protein: CASSQSRPPHTGRGNTEAFF. The CDR3 DNA sequence: TGCGCCAGCAGTCAATCTAGGCCTCCTCATACGGGTCGGGGGAACACTGAAGCTTTCTTT.

This rearrangement joins TRBV2 to TRBJ1-5, with D perhaps matching TRBD1 (5 bases). Germline CDR1 SNHLY, CDR2 FYNNEI. Trimming removed 4 bases from V and 2 bases from J, with 12 bases in between. The length of the CDR3 is 15 residues. The CDR3 here is CASSGGPPGNQPQHF. The CDR3 DNA reads as TGTGCCAGCAGTGGGGGCCCGCCGGGCAATCAGCCCCAGCATTTT.

The chain couples TRBV11-2 to TRBJ1-2; the D gene is possibly TRBD1 (5 bases). Germline V gene data show CDR1 as SGHAT and CDR2 as FQNNGV. The V gene lost 5 bases and the J gene lost 4 bases, with 14 bases spanning the gap. CDR3 length equals 14 residues. The DNA of the CDR3 is TGTGCCAGCAGCCCGCAGGGAACTTTCTATGGCTACACCTTC. It codes for CASSPQGTFYGYTF.

The chain joins TRBV29-1 to TRBJ2-7, with 9 bases lining up with TRBD1. Looked up from germline, CDR1 is SQVTM and CDR2 is ANQGSEA. Losses at the gene ends were 3 bases for V and 3 bases for J; bases not matched to a gene: 6. This CDR3 is 14 amino acids long. The CDR3 DNA follows: TGCAGCGTTGAGAGGACGACAGGGGGCTACGAGCAGTACTTC. Translating gives CSVERTTGGYEQYF.

This chain connects TRBV6-6 to TRBJ2-5, with D unresolved. Looked up from germline, CDR1 is MNHNY and CDR2 is SVGAGI (reference sequence). This CDR3 is built from 14 residues. Trimming took off 5 bases at V and 1 base at J, with 11 bases between the two ends. In nucleotides, the CDR3 is TGTGCCAGCAGTAAACAGCACATCCAAGAGACCCAGTACTTC. This codes for CASSKQHIQETQYF.

The rearrangement uses TRBV3-1 (or the pseudogene TRBV3-2) and TRBJ1-1, with 7 positions matching TRBD1. Losses at the gene ends were 1 base for V and 4 bases for J; bases not matched to a gene: 9. From germline, CDR1 is LGHDT and CDR2 YNNKEL (reference sequence). CDR3 size: 16 residues. The CDR3 DNA reads TGTGCCAGCAGCCAAGCGGTACAGGGGTTCGGCACTGAAGCTTTCTTT. The encoded protein is CASSQAVQGFGTEAFF.

The chain combines TRBV10-3 with TRBJ2-3; no clear D gene. CDR3 size: 14 residues. V was cut by 3 bases and J by 4 bases, with 11 bases left in between. Germline V CDR1 and CDR2: ENHRY, SYGVKD. The CDR3 nucleotides are TGTGCCATCAGTGACCCGGAGAAAGCAGATACGCAGTATTTT. Translated: CAISDPEKADTQYF.

V usage is TRBV19 and J usage is TRBJ1-4, with D possibly matching TRBD1 (6 bases). The ends were cut back, 9 bases at V and 4 bases at J, with 15 bases in the middle. This CDR3 has 14 residues. Germline loops: CDR1 LNHDA, CDR2 SQIVND (reference sequence). In DNA, the CDR3 is TGTGCCAGCGTAAATAGACAGGATAATGAAAAACTGTTTTTT. It is translated as CASVNRQDNEKLFF.

The V gene is TRBV5-5, the J gene TRBJ2-3; TRBD2 aligns across 10 bases. V gave up 0 bases and J gave up 8 bases; unmatched junction bases: 9. CDR1 is SGHKS and CDR2 is YYEKEE in the germline V gene (reference sequence). The CDR3 has 16 amino acids. CDR3 in amino acids: CASSLAASGSHPTQYF. The CDR3 DNA reads TGTGCCAGCAGCTTGGCGGCTAGCGGGAGTCATCCTACGCAGTATTTT.

The CDR3: CASSQEGLAGGQETQYF. The CDR3 DNA reads as TGCGCCAGCAGCCAAGAGGGACTAGCGGGGGGTCAAGAGACCCAGTACTTC. The chain links TRBV4-1 to TRBJ2-5, with TRBD2 identical over 15 bases. Looked up from germline, CDR1 is MGHRA and CDR2 is YSYEKL. The CDR3 is 17 amino acids. Unmatched junction bases numbered 1, after V lost 0 bases and J lost 2 bases.

The V and J genes are TRBV9 and TRBJ2-1; 7 nucleotides match TRBD2. Trimming cost V 0 bases and J 9 bases; bases outside gene matches: 9. The CDR3 loop spans 15 amino acids. Germline loops: CDR1 SGDLS, CDR2 YYNGEE. The CDR3 DNA is TGTGCCAGCAGCGTAGAAACTGGGGAGCGGGGTGAGCAGTTCTTC. It yields the protein CASSVETGERGEQFF.

The V and J genes are TRBV29-1 and TRBJ2-1; tentative D call: TRBD2 (5 bases). CDR3 size: 12 residues. The V and J ends lost 1 base and 11 bases respectively, with 12 bases between them. Germline V lookup: CDR1 SQVTM, CDR2 ANQGSEA. The CDR3 spells CSVEGERLKQFF. DNA for the CDR3: TGCAGCGTTGAAGGGGAGAGGCTGAAGCAGTTCTTC.

V usage is TRBV5-6 and J usage is TRBJ2-7; D ambiguous. Germline loops: CDR1 SGHDT, CDR2 YYEEEE. The length of the CDR3 is 13 residues. V was shortened by 1 base and J by 3 bases, with 8 bases between the two germline ends. The CDR3 DNA follows: TGTGCCAGCAGCTTGTTATCAGACTACGAGCAGTACTTC. Amino acids: CASSLLSDYEQYF.

By proportion, this clone is medium-sized (0.01 to 0.1%). This sequence joins TRBV7-9 and TRBJ2-7; TRBD1 agrees at 8 bases. This CDR3 region has 15 residues. The germline CDR1 and CDR2 sequences are SEHNR and FQNEAQ (reference sequence). V lost 8 bases and J lost 3; bases outside the gene matches: 12. CDR3: CASSPSTGVVYEQYF. The DNA for the CDR3 is TGTGCCAGCTCCCCCTCGACAGGGGTGGTCTACGAGCAGTACTTC.

The J gene is TRBJ1-1, the V gene TRBV29-1; 7 bases are shared with TRBD1. With 3 bases clipped from V and 4 bases from J, the junction kept 11 bases outside the gene matches. The CDR3 length is 15 residues. CDR1 is SQVTM, CDR2 ANQGSEA, per germline. Here the CDR3 reads CSVDNVAGGGTEAFF. Here the CDR3 DNA reads TGCAGCGTTGATAACGTGGCAGGGGGAGGCACTGAAGCTTTCTTT.

This clone appeared once. The rearrangement uses TRBV18 and TRBJ2-3; the match to TRBD1 covers 10 bases. Looked up from germline, CDR1 is KGHSH and CDR2 is LQKENI. The CDR3 runs 14 residues. The J segment lost 4 bases and the V segment lost 5 bases, leaving 3 bases of the junction unmatched. As DNA, the CDR3 is TGTGCCAGCTCATCCGGACAGGGGGCAGATACGCAGTATTTT. Encoded protein: CASSSGQGADTQYF.

This chain joins TRBV6-5 and TRBJ2-1, with 11 bases that match TRBD2. The trim removed 5 bases at V and 2 bases at J, leaving 2 bases unmatched. The CDR3 contains 15 residues. Per the germline V gene, CDR1 is MNHEY and CDR2 is SVGAGI. The CDR3 protein is CASSLAGGTYNEQFF. As DNA, the CDR3 is TGTGCCAGCAGTCTAGCGGGAGGAACCTACAATGAGCAGTTCTTC.

The genes are TRBV5-1 and TRBJ2-1; D is uncertain. The CDR3 consists of 13 residues. Germline CDR1 SGHRS, CDR2 YFSETQ. The ends were cut back, 2 bases at V and 7 bases at J, with 10 bases in the middle. The DNA of the CDR3 is TGCGCCAGCAGCTTCATTAGCTGGAATGAGCAGTTCTTC. Translating it yields CASSFISWNEQFF.

The rearrangement joins TRBV19 to TRBJ1-5; 8 nucleotides line up with TRBD1. CDR3 size: 13 residues. Per the germline V gene, CDR1 is LNHDA and CDR2 is SQIVND (reference sequence). V lost 5 bases and J lost 4; bases outside the gene matches: 1. The CDR3 DNA reads TGTGCCAGTAGTCGACAGGGGAATCAGCCCCAGCATTTT. Encoded protein: CASSRQGNQPQHF.

This rearrangement joins TRBV28 to TRBJ2-7; the match to TRBD2 covers 11 bases. CDR1 and CDR2 from the germline V gene are MDHEN and SYDVKM. This CDR3 is 16 amino acids long. V shed 5 bases and J 3 bases; nucleotides not matched to a gene: 9. CDR3 sequence reads: CASSPMPGTSGYEQYF. The CDR3 DNA reads as TGTGCCAGCAGTCCAATGCCGGGGACTAGCGGCTACGAGCAGTACTTC. The variable domain in full, with the rest retrieved from reference TRBV28 and TRBJ2-7, is DVKVTQSSRYLVKRTGEKVFLECVQDMDHENMFWYRQDPGLGLRLIYFSYDVKMKEKGDIPEGYSVSREKKERFSLILESASTNQTSMYLCASSPMPGTSGYEQYFGPGTRLTVT.

This clone was detected once. The chain is built from TRBV4-1 and TRBJ2-3, with 7 bases that match TRBD2. Unmatched junction bases numbered 16, after V lost 7 bases and J lost 0 bases. The V gene's germline CDR1 is MGHRA and CDR2 YSYEKL. The CDR3 totals 18 residues. CDR3 loop: CASTKEGFSGYSTDTQYF. The CDR3 DNA reads as TGCGCCAGCACCAAGGAGGGCTTTAGCGGGTATAGCACAGATACGCAGTATTTT.